This T cell receptor beta chain was retrieved from a study of CXCR3-negative and CXCR3-positive naive CD8 T cells. Points from the study as a whole: A higher hydrophobicity marked the TRB CDR3s of CXCR3-positive naive cells versus CXCR3-negative naive cells. TRBV-TRBJ usage was alike in naive CXCR3-negative and CXCR3-positive cells but differed in memory cells. Both naive subsets had comparably high diversity; memory CD8+ cells much lower.

cDNA libraries for TRB were generated by 5' RACE incorporating UMI labels. TCRdb processed the 5' RACE reads again and assigns one entry to each CDR3 protein, with no DNA. This table lists tens of thousands of distinct CDR3 sequences. The germline V gene has CDR1 GTSNPN and CDR2 SVGIG (reference sequence). The CDR3 totals 14 residues. For this clonotype: Its target is unknown.

The genes are TRBV30 and TRBJ2-7. The sample consisted of naive CXCR3+ CD8+ T cells from blood. The subset denotes: CD45RO-CCR7+CD27+CD95- naive CD8+ T cells expressing CXCR3 (TNR3+). This clonotype was sampled from a human donor in good health. Some clones in this sample may be carry-over from other donors' samples. The CDR3 sequence is CAWSAPPFQYEQYF.